The 22 T cell receptor beta chains listed next were all sequenced from one sample in a study of coeliac disease. Profiling relied on immunoSEQ multiplex PCR, and the TCRdb table lists in-frame clones only, not all of them. The sample lists around 6,500 clones; 60% to 70% were seen once. Source material: lamina propria lymphocytes from the gut. The receptor source for this set is a man between 45 and 60 years old with active celiac disease.

The V and J genes are TRBV19 and TRBJ2-3; 10 bases align to TRBD2. Germline V CDR1 and CDR2: LNHDA, SQIVND (reference sequence). There are 15 residues in the CDR3. V dropped 7 bases and J dropped 2; count of bases not matched to a gene: 6. The CDR3 protein is CASITTSGATDTQYF. CDR3 in DNA: TGTGCCAGTATTACCACTAGCGGGGCCACAGATACGCAGTATTTT.

This chain joins TRBV5-6 and TRBJ2-5, with 7 bases identical to TRBD2. Germline lookup yields CDR1 SGHDT and CDR2 YYEEEE. V dropped 0 bases and J dropped 2; count of bases not matched to a gene: 4. The CDR3 has 15 residues. CDR3 region: CASSLEGGIQETQYF. Here the CDR3 DNA reads TGTGCCAGCAGCTTGGAGGGAGGGATTCAAGAGACCCAGTACTTC. The full variable domain, rest sourced from reference TRBV5-6 and TRBJ2-5, is DAGVTQSPTHLIKTRGQQVTLRCSPKSGHDTVSWYQQALGQGPQFIFQYYEEEERQRGNFPDRFSGHQFPNYSSELNVNALLLGDSALYLCASSLEGGIQETQYFGPGTRLLVL.

The rearrangement joins TRBV6-4 to TRBJ1-2; D not resolved. CDR1 MRHNA and CDR2 SNTAGT come from the germline V gene. The ends were cut back, 0 bases at V and 4 bases at J, with 12 bases in the middle. This CDR3 contains 15 residues. The CDR3 here is CASSDSPPGIYGYTF. In DNA, the CDR3 is TGTGCCAGCAGTGACTCCCCCCCCGGGATCTATGGCTACACCTTC.

The rearrangement joins TRBV5-1 to TRBJ1-2; TRBD1 might be the D (5 bases). The CDR3 has 13 residues. V was trimmed by 4 bases and J by 8 bases, leaving 15 bases between them. The germline V gene has CDR1 SGHRS and CDR2 YFSETQ. The CDR3 coding sequence is TGCGCCAGCAGCCTGGACAAGCCGGGGGGCTACACCTTC. Translation gives CASSLDKPGGYTF.

V usage is TRBV29-1 and J usage is TRBJ2-7, with 8 bases fitting TRBD1. The germline CDR1 and CDR2 sequences are SQVTM and ANQGSEA. V was clipped by 6 bases and J by 6 bases; unmatched bases: 4. This CDR3 is built from 11 residues. The CDR3 spells CSVDTGGEQYF. CDR3 bases: TGCAGCGTCGACACAGGGGGCGAGCAGTACTTC.

This clone appeared a single time. The chain combines TRBV5-4 with TRBJ2-7, with D perhaps matching TRBD2 (7 bases). Germline CDR1 reads SGHNT; CDR2 reads YYREEE (reference sequence). The germline V and J ends were trimmed by 0 bases and 9 bases, with 13 bases remaining between them. The CDR3 contains 13 residues. The DNA of the CDR3 is TGTGCCAGCAGCTTGGTTACGGGGGGCGGGCAGTACTTC. Its protein product is CASSLVTGGGQYF.

The chain employs TRBV7-9 and TRBJ1-1, with TRBD1 identical over 7 bases. This CDR3 is 15 amino acids long. Germline values: CDR1 SEHNR, CDR2 FQNEAQ (reference sequence). V was pared by 5 bases and J by 3 bases, with 9 bases of the junction left unmatched. CDR3 region: CASSPGDSRDTEAFF. CDR3 DNA: TGTGCCAGCAGCCCTGGGGACAGTCGGGACACTGAAGCTTTCTTT.

J is TRBJ2-7 and V is TRBV6-5; 11 positions match TRBD2. Trimming cost V 7 bases and J 5 bases; bases outside gene matches: 7. CDR3 length: 14 amino acids. Germline CDR1 MNHEY, CDR2 SVGAGI. The CDR3 loop is CASTPGTSGDEQYF. The CDR3 nucleotides are TGTGCCAGCACCCCCGGGACTAGCGGCGACGAGCAGTACTTC.

The V and J genes are TRBV30 and TRBJ1-2; TRBD1 agrees at 8 bases. This CDR3 contains 14 residues. Germline trimming cut 8 bases from V and 0 bases from J; bases unmatched to any gene: 8. CDR1 GTSNPN and CDR2 SVGIG come from the germline V gene (reference sequence). The CDR3 DNA is TGTGCCGGAAGAGGGACAGGAGCTAACTATGGCTACACCTTC. Its protein product is CAGRGTGANYGYTF.

The chain uses TRBV28 and TRBJ2-7, with 7 bases aligning to TRBD2. The CDR3 runs to 13 residues. V shed 3 bases and J 3 bases; nucleotides not matched to a gene: 2. Germline V gene data show CDR1 as MDHEN and CDR2 as SYDVKM. CDR3: CASSFAGVYEQYV. For the CDR3, the DNA is TGTGCCAGCAGTTTTGCGGGGGTCTACGAGCAGTACGTC.

This chain joins TRBV5-5 and TRBJ1-2, with D unresolved. V was pared by 0 bases and J by 8 bases, with 17 bases between. This CDR3 region has 15 residues. Looked up from germline, CDR1 is SGHKS and CDR2 is YYEKEE (reference sequence). In DNA form, the CDR3 reads TGTGCCAGCAGCTTGGATCTCAGGATCTATTGGGGCTACACCTTC. The encoded protein is CASSLDLRIYWGYTF.

The chain uses TRBV7-2 and TRBJ2-1, with D tentatively TRBD1 (6 bases). With 4 bases removed from V and 4 bases from J, the gap between germline ends came to 17 bases. Germline CDR1 SGHTA, CDR2 FQGNSA. The CDR3 spans 16 residues. The CDR3 DNA reads TGTGCCAGCAGCTCGGGCCCCTCCAGGGGTTACAATGAGCAGTTCTTC. It encodes CASSSGPSRGYNEQFF.

The chain couples TRBV18 to TRBJ1-1; TRBD1 matches 10 bases. The CDR3 contains 14 residues. Germline CDR1 is KGHSH and CDR2 is LQKENI. J lost 4 bases, V lost 5 bases, and 4 bases had no gene match. The CDR3 loop reads CASSERTGGTEAFF. For the CDR3, the DNA is TGTGCCAGCTCAGAGAGGACAGGGGGCACTGAAGCTTTCTTT.

CDR3: CSDDRGNEAFF. DNA for the CDR3: TGCAGCGACGACAGGGGAAATGAAGCTTTCTTT. The J gene is TRBJ1-1, the V gene TRBV29-1; TRBD1 matches 8 bases. The CDR3 is 11 residues long. Germline loops: CDR1 SQVTM, CDR2 ANQGSEA. The junction had 5 bases not matched to a gene; V was cut back by 7 bases and J by 7 bases.

The chain has TRBV28 and TRBJ1-3, with D perhaps TRBD1 (5 bases). Deletions cut 7 bases from V and 7 bases from J, with 17 bases between. The CDR3 runs 14 residues. Germline-derived CDR1 and CDR2 are MDHEN and SYDVKM. Here the CDR3 reads CASTGLRGFNTIYF. As DNA, the CDR3 is TGTGCCAGCACCGGTTTAAGGGGATTTAACACCATATATTTT.

The chain links TRBV4-2 to TRBJ1-4; D is undetermined. V lost 2 bases to trimming and J lost 8 bases, with 15 bases between them. The CDR3 runs 15 residues. Germline V gene sequence: CDR1 LGHNA, CDR2 YNFKEQ. CDR3: CASSQRSGVGEKLFF. The CDR3 DNA follows: TGTGCCAGCAGCCAACGGAGCGGAGTAGGAGAAAAACTGTTTTTT.

The chain has TRBV28 and TRBJ1-4; 8 bases map to TRBD1. CDR1 MDHEN and CDR2 SYDVKM come from the germline V gene. Trimming removed 8 bases from V and 10 bases from J; junction bases left unmatched: 6. The CDR3 is 12 residues long. The DNA of the CDR3 is TGTGCCAGCCGTCGGACAGGGCCAAAACTGTTTTTT. Protein: CASRRTGPKLFF.

This clone was observed a few times. This chain joins TRBV27 and TRBJ1-4, with 7 nucleotides matching TRBD1. Germline V gene sequence: CDR1 MNHEY, CDR2 SMNVEV (reference sequence). The CDR3 is made up of 16 amino acids. The J segment lost 1 base and the V segment lost 2 bases, leaving 4 bases of the junction unmatched. For the CDR3, the DNA is TGTGCCAGCAGTTTACGGGACAGCCGAACTAATGAAAAACTGTTTTTT. Protein sequence: CASSLRDSRTNEKLFF.

The chain couples TRBV11-2 to TRBJ1-3; 8 bases map to TRBD1. This CDR3 has 19 amino acids. Looked up from germline, CDR1 is SGHAT and CDR2 is FQNNGV. Trimming removed 0 bases from V and 0 bases from J; junction bases left unmatched: 10. CDR3 bases: TGTGCCAGCAGCTTAGAAACGATATACGGGACAGGCTCTGGAAACACCATATATTTT. This codes for CASSLETIYGTGSGNTIYF.

The chain joins TRBV9 to TRBJ2-1; TRBD2 agrees at 13 bases. There are 17 residues in the CDR3. In germline, CDR1 is SGDLS, CDR2 YYNGEE. Losses at the gene ends were 0 bases for V and 4 bases for J; bases not matched to a gene: 4. In DNA form, the CDR3 reads TGTGCCAGCAGCGTAGTTGGGACTAGCGGGACGTACAATGAGCAGTTCTTC. It yields the protein CASSVVGTSGTYNEQFF. Full variable domain (missing parts from reference TRBV9 and TRBJ2-1): DSGVTQTPKHLITATGQRVTLRCSPRSGDLSVYWYQQSLDQGLQFLIQYYNGEERAKGNILERFSAQQFPDLHSELNLSSLELGDSALYFCASSVVGTSGTYNEQFFGPGTRLTVL.

To note about this clone: Other DNA variants within this sample encode the same CDR3. The J gene is TRBJ1-1, the V gene TRBV11-2, with TRBD1 matching over 7 bases. Germline loops: CDR1 SGHAT, CDR2 FQNNGV. The CDR3 has 15 residues. V was clipped by 5 bases and J by 3 bases; unmatched bases: 9. The CDR3 protein is CASSPDRARYTEAFF. The CDR3 nucleotides are TGTGCCAGCAGCCCCGACAGGGCTAGGTACACTGAAGCTTTCTTT.

The genes are TRBV13 and TRBJ2-7, with D maybe TRBD1 (6 bases). The germline V gene has CDR1 PRHDT and CDR2 FYEKMQ (reference sequence). The V end was cut by 5 bases, the J end by 5 bases, with 16 bases between. This CDR3 has 14 residues. CDR3 loop: CASSPQRGWDEQYF. The CDR3 region has the DNA TGTGCCAGCAGCCCTCAGAGGGGGTGGGACGAGCAGTACTTC.